This T cell receptor beta chain was identified during a study of cytomegalovirus exposure and HLA in healthy donors (dated by TCRdb to the late 2010s). About the full investigation: According to an earlier analysis of several hundred of the donors, about 190 million T cells yielded roughly 100 million unique TCR beta sequences and approximately 280 Gb of sequence data. An early release covering roughly 600 HLA-typed donors comprised roughly 300 gigabases of sequencing data and around 86 million unique TCR sequences. The genetic ancestry cluster associated with self-reported Caucasian donors included 81% of the 398 genotyped donors. The study was designed to test whether signatures of past pathogen exposure could be identified by cataloging public T cell receptors. The T cell repertoires of some 670 subjects were profiled by immunosequencing and related to cytomegalovirus serostatus. Along with the roughly 610-subject first cohort, a separate validation cohort of 120 different subjects was used. High-throughput TCR immunosequencing, statistical association of individual TCRs with disease status, and machine learning were combined to predict cytomegalovirus infection status. To study patterns of TCR occurrence, a later analysis re-analyzed previously published TCR beta repertoires from 600 to 750 donors and added high-resolution HLA genotyping. The later analysis used no new phenotypic data to find candidate immune exposures, relying instead on TCR beta sequences and their occurrence across donors. An earlier analysis of 450 to 750 of the donors used high-throughput TCR beta sequencing to judge whether each TCR beta V gene segment behaved as functional or pseudogenic. Donor age, sex, ethnicity and CMV serostatus were compiled together with the repertoire data. A later genetic analysis used genome-wide SNP genotypes for about three fifths of the 666 donors, treating that subset as a discovery cohort. All discovery cohort repertoires had been generated on a single sequencing platform. Class I and class II HLA loci were covered by the typing at four-digit resolution. The number of typed donors differed by locus: 629-630 for A, B, C, DRB1 and DQB1; 500 to 550 for DQA1; over 600 for DPA1; and 400 to 480 for DPB1. Several DR-DQ haplotypes were treated as single units for association and clustering because of strong linkage in the cohort. On average, approximately 250,000 unique TCR beta nucleotide sequences were sequenced per donor among 398 genotyped donors of the cohort, with around 19% of those sequences being non-productive.

Study-wide findings and limitations: Linkage disequilibrium might explain the correlated functional status among segregating V segments, but an unknown experimental factor could not be excluded. In vitro tests confirmed that a few of the cytomegalovirus-associated TCR beta chains recognize cytomegalovirus antigens. The classifier was reported to diagnose cytomegalovirus status with high specificity and sensitivity in both the original and validation cohorts. A later genetic analysis associated a missense DCLRE1C variant with V-gene and J-gene trimming of TCR beta chains, and an independent cohort replicated the association. Most CMV-associated TCR beta chains appeared to be HLA-restricted in a later analysis, and the HLA associations seemed to be driven largely by CMV exposure. In an earlier analysis of some 500 of the donors, most TCR beta V segments appeared in productive rearrangements about 87% or about 30% of the time, broadly matching IMGT annotations. The cohort was sequenced for TCR beta chains only, and without alpha or paired-chain data the features that could be detected were limited. When HLA alleles, especially DR and DQ, strongly co-occurred, TCR associations were difficult to assign to individual alleles. In a later analysis, HLA-associated TCR beta chains showed more clonal expansion and lower generation probabilities than non-associated chains that were equally common. The authors suggested that the approach could potentially be extended to other disease states and immunological phenotypes. The study listed approximately 150 TCR beta chains as associated with cytomegalovirus. A group of highly shared sequence variants was considered likely to be a technical artifact of the sequencing pipeline. Presence/absence analyses assumed roughly uniform sequencing depth across donors, an assumption that may not hold. A further reported finding was that TCR beta sequences accurately predicted the HLA-A and HLA-B alleles for most subjects in the first cohort. Because counts were too low, 15 to 20 rarely observed V segments, including chromosome 9 orphons, were excluded from the earlier analysis of 587 of the donors. Specific HLA alleles were associated with roughly 17,000 TCR beta sequences at a false discovery rate of 0.05 in a later analysis. Because HLA typing was missing for some donors at each locus, association tests included only the typed subset. The 87-base-pair reads could not distinguish some IMGT-functional V segments, including TRBV6-2 and TRBV6-3, so those segments were excluded. According to a later analysis, TCR association rates differed among HLA loci, with DRB1 alleles showing the most associated TCRs and HLA-C alleles showing the fewest. The only immune exposure information available for the cohort was CMV serostatus. In a later analysis, several top co-occurrence clusters were reported to appear linked to parvovirus B19, influenza, CMV and Epstein-Barr virus. Most TCR sequences were observed very rarely across donors, whereas some public TCRs were present in many individuals. Compared with the roughly 670-donor mean, donors in an Asian-associated ancestry cluster had fewer N-insertions in productive TCRs, according to a later genetic analysis.

For CDR1 and CDR2, the germline V gene (reference sequence) lists LNHDA and SQIVND. The CDR3 goes from the cysteine to the phenylalanine over 15 residues. Kept here is only the CDR3 DNA, which spans 45 bases and is read in frame from base 1. Compared with germline, V lacks 4 bases and J lacks 4 bases; bases without a gene match: 4. Comments on this clone: Its antigen is not yet known. Nothing much larger sits one base from this clone, and base qualities are not available.

The cohort comprised 710 or so healthy bone marrow donors. Cohort members were all nominally healthy when sampled, although unrecorded immune exposures were likely present. The donor tested CMV seronegative, placing the donor among the roughly 350 seronegative members of the cohort. Every donor gave a peripheral blood sample, and the peripheral blood mononuclear cells from that sample were used for TCR beta sequencing. The Qiagen DNeasy Blood Extraction Kit was used to extract genomic DNA from the blood cell samples. Libraries were built with the immunoSEQ multiplex PCR assay. For the multiplex PCR, a mixture combining 60 forward primers for TCR Vbeta segments and 13 reverse primers for TCR Jbeta segments was used. The CDR3 region of rearranged TCR beta genes was amplified from genomic DNA by a multiplex PCR assay. Amplified TCR beta libraries were sequenced as 87-base-pair reads on the Illumina HiSeq System. Per the source publication's procedure: In a later analysis, tens of millions of unique TCR beta chains were counted across the roughly 670 repertoires, and roughly 9.9 million of these chains were shared by at least two donors. To remove PCR and sequencing errors, raw reads were error-corrected and collapsed into unique sequences using a nearest-neighbor algorithm that merged closely related sequences. CDR3 sequences were aligned to IMGT reference sequences to assign V, D and J gene segments. For a sequence to be retained, at least a six-nucleotide match to both a V gene segment and a J gene segment was required. A rearrangement was called productive if the CDR3 had no stop codons and remained in frame with V and J, and every other rearrangement was called non-productive. Following IMGT convention, CDR3 was defined as the stretch from the second conserved V-encoded cysteine to the conserved J-encoded phenylalanine. Sequences without an unambiguous match to a single V gene segment were excluded from the earlier analysis of a few hundred of the donors. In an earlier analysis of roughly 600 of the donors, a V segment was called functional when productive rearrangements were above 56.7%, and segregating when the standard deviation between donors exceeded 5%. A statistical classification framework was built for diagnosing cytomegalovirus status from the catalog of TCR beta chain sequences. A later analysis assigned V and J genes by comparing TCR nucleotide sequences with IMGT/GENE-DB human TR gene sequences. Using the TCRdist pipeline, a later analysis assigned CDR3 sequences along with most-parsimonious VDJ recombination scenarios. In a later analysis, each TCR beta chain was defined by its CDR3 amino acid sequence together with its V-gene family, and reads without a unique V-gene family were excluded. In a later analysis, 500 to 650 highly shared, low-generation-probability nucleotide sequences were removed to address suspected cross-contamination and a sequencing artifact. In a later analysis, a clonal expansion index was calculated for each public chain from normalized within-repertoire ranks of inferred template counts. In a later analysis, generation probabilities were computed using a VDJ recombination model fitted to out-of-frame rearrangements, and the results were checked against IGoR. In a later analysis, TCR-TCR, TCR-HLA and TCR-CMV co-occurrence was scored with hypergeometric tests, and a repertoire-size bias correction was applied to TCR pairs. A later analysis estimated false discovery rates by permuting HLA or CMV assignments 20 times. A later analysis grouped co-occurring TCRs with DBSCAN, adding TCRdist sequence similarity when clustering within HLA-allele-positive subsets. Repertoires with fewer than 30,000 or more than 120,000 public chains were left out of co-occurrence clustering, as were about five repertoires with anomalous nucleotide sharing. Drawn from immuneACCESS, this table holds only the in-frame rearrangements with V and J called that TCRdb kept. Clones are partly lost; checked studies trace under half to an unresolved V gene and leave the rest unexplained. That table is the source of V, J and clone size, and D and trimming were worked out from the DNA. The sample table lists over 150,000 clones, around 90% of them with a count of one. The ten largest account for under 0.95% of the sample.

The sample comprised PBMCs. This chain is built from TRBV19 and TRBJ2-1; 10 of the junction bases match TRBD1. The clonotype originates from a woman in her 30s in good health and CMV-seronegative. The nucleotide sequence reads TGTGCCAGTAGTAAGGACAGGGGGGAATACAATGAGCAGTTCTTC. Translated, this gives CASSKDRGEYNEQFF.